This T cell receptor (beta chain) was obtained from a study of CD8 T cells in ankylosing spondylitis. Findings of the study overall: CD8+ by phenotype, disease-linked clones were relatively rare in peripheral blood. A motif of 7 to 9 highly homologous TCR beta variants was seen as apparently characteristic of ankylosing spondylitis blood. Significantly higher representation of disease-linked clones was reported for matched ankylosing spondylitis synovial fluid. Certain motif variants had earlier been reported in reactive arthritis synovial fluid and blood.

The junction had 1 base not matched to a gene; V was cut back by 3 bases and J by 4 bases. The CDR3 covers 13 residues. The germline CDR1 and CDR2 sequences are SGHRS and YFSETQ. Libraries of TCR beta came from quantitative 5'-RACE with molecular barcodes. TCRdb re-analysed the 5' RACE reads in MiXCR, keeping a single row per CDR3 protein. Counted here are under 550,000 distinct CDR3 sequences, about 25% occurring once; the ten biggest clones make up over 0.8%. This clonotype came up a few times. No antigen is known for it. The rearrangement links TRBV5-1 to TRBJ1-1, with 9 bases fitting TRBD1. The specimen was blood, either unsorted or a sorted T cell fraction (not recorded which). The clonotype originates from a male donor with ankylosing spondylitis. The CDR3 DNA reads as TGCGCCAGCAGCTGGACAGGGGCCACTGAAGCTTTCTTT. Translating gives CASSWTGATEAFF.